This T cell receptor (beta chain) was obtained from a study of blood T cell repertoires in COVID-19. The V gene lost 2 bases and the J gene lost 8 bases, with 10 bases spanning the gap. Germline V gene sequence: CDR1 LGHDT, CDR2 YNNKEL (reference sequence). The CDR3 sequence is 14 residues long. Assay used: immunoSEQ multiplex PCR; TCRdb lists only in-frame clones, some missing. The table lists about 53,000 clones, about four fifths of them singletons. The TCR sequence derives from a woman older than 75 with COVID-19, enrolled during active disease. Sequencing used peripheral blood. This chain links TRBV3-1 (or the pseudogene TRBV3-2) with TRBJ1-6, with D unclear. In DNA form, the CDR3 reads TGTGCCAGCAGCCAAATGAGGTGGGATTCACCCCTCCACTTT. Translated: CASSQMRWDSPLHF.